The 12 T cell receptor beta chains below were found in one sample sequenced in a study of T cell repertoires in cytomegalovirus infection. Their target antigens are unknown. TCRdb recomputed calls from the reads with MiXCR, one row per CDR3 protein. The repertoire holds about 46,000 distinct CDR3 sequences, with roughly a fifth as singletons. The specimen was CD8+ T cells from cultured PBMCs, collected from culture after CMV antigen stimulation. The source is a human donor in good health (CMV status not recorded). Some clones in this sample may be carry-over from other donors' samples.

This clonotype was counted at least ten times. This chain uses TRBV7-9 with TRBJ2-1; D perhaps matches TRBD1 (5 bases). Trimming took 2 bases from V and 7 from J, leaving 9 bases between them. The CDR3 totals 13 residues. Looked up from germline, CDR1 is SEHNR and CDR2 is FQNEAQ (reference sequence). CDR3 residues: CASSLRTTNEQFF. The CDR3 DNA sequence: TGTGCCAGCAGCTTACGGACAACGAATGAGCAGTTCTTC.

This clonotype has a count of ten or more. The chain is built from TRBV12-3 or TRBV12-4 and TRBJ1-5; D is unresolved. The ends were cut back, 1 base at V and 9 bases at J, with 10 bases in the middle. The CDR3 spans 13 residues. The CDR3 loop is CASSLGNEGPQHF. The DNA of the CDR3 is TGTGCCAGCAGTTTAGGCAATGAAGGGCCCCAGCATTTT.

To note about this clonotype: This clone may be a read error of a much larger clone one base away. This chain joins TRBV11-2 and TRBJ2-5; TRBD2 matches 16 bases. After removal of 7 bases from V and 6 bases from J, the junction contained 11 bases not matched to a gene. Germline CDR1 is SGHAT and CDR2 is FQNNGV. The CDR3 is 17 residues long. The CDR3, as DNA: TGTGCCAGCAACCCCCAGGGGACTAGCGGGGGGGCTAAGACCCAGTACTTC. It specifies CASNPQGTSGGAKTQYF.

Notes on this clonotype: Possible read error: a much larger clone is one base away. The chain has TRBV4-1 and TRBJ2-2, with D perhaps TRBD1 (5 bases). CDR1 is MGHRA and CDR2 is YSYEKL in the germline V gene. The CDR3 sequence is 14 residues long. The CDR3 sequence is CASSQGQNAGELFF. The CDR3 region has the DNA TGCGCCAGCAGCCAAGGACAGAACGCCGGGGAGCTGTTTTTT.

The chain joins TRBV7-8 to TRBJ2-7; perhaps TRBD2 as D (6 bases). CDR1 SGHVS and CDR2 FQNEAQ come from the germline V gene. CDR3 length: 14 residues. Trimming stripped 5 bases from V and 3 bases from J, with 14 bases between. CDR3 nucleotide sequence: TGTGCCAGCAGCCCCTTAGCGGATGTCTACGAGCAGTACTTC. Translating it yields CASSPLADVYEQYF.

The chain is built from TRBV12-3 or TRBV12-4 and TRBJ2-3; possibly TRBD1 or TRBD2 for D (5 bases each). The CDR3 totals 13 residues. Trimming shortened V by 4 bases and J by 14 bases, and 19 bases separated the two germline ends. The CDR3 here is CASSSTGAQGRYF. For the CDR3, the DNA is TGTGCCAGCAGTTCCACCGGGGCCCAGGGTCGGTATTTT.

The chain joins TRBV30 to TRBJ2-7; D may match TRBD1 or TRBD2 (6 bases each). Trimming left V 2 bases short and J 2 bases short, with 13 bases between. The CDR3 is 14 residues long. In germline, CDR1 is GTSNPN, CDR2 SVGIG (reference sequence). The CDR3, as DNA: TGTGCCTGGAGTCCTGAAGGGGGGACCTACGAGCAGTACTTC. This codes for CAWSPEGGTYEQYF.

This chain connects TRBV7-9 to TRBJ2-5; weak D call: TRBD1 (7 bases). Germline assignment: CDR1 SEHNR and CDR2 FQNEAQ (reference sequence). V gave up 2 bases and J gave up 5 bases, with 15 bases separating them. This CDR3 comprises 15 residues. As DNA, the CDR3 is TGTGCCAGCAGCTTATTGGAGGGGGCTAAGGAGACCCAGTACTTC. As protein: CASSLLEGAKETQYF.

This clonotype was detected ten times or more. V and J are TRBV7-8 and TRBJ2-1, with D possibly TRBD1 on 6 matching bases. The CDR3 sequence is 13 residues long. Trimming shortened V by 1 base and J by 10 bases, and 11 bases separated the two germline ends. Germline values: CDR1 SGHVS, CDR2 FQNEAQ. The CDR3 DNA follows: TGTGCCAGCAGCTTAGATTTTGGGGGCGAGCAGTTCTTC. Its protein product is CASSLDFGGEQFF.

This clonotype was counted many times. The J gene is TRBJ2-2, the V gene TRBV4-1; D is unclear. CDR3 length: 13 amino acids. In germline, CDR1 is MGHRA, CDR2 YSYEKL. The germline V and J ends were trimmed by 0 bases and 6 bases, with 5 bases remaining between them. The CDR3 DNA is TGCGCCAGCAGCCAAGATATCGCCGGGGAGCTGTTTTTT. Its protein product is CASSQDIAGELFF.

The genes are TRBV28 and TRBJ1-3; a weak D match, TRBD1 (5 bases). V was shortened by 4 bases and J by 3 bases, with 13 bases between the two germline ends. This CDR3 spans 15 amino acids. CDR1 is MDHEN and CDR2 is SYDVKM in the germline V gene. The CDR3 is CASSWLGDFGNTIYF. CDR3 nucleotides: TGTGCCAGCAGTTGGCTGGGGGACTTTGGAAACACCATATATTTT. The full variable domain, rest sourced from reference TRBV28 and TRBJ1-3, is DVKVTQSSRYLVKRTGEKVFLECVQDMDHENMFWYRQDPGLGLRLIYFSYDVKMKEKGDIPEGYSVSREKKERFSLILESASTNQTSMYLCASSWLGDFGNTIYFGEGSWLTVV.

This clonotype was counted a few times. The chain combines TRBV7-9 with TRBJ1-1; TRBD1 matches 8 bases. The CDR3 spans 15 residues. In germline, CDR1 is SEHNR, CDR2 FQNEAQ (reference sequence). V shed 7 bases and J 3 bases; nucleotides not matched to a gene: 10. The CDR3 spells CASTAGQGADTEAFF. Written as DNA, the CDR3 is TGTGCCAGCACGGCGGGGCAGGGGGCCGACACTGAAGCTTTCTTT.